This TCR beta chain is drawn from a study of CD8+ T cells in alopecia areata. Study-wide results and limits: Normal skin's resident alphabeta T cells are also sequenced in scalp samples. Clonality exceeded that of normal scalp in lesional scalp, most notably in alopecia totalis/universalis. Relative to mice, TCR sharing across patients was less clear, a difference possibly HLA-related.

This clone was recorded only once. No antigen is known for it. V was shortened by 0 bases and J by 0 bases, with 6 bases between the two germline ends. Germline V gene sequence: CDR1 MNHEY, CDR2 SMNVEV (reference sequence). The CDR3 spans 15 residues. RNA extraction and reverse transcription yielded cDNA as sequencing template. Clones were sequenced by immunoSEQ multiplex PCR, and TCRdb holds only the in-frame ones, with some missing. The data hold more than 90,000 clones, with roughly 68% observed a single time. Sequenced material: CD4+ T cells sorted from blood. The chain is built from TRBV27 and TRBJ2-4; no clear D. The clonotype was recovered from a human donor in good health. CDR3 loop: CASSLSGVAKNIQYF. CDR3 in DNA: TGTGCCAGCAGTTTATCCGGTGTAGCCAAAAACATTCAGTACTTC.